The rows below give T cell receptor beta chains drawn from one sample of a study of T cells after yellow fever vaccination. A single record per CDR3 protein comes from TCRdb applying MiXCR to the 5' RACE reads. The data hold more than 45,000 distinct CDR3 sequences, with around 6.2% observed a single time. The sample in question was PBMCs, either bulk or a sorted T-cell subset (CD4+, CD8+, memory, or dextramer-sorted; not recorded which), obtained on the day of the yellow fever booster vaccination. The receptors here all came from a man aged 18 to 30 who received the YFV17D yellow fever vaccine. The CDR3 runs from the conserved cysteine through the conserved F or W. Expanded clones are given a class, and other clones once, few, many or no size at all.

TRBV18	few	CASFPNLGGMGNEQFF
TRBV28	.	CASSTIWTVSGANVLTF
TRBV12-3/TRBV12-4	.	CASGGRGDSPLHF
TRBV4-3	many	CASSPRRLSGFEQYF
TRBV29-1	many	CSTPAGGFYNEQFF
TRBV7-8	.	CASRFSGGSYNEQFF
TRBV9	.	CASSPSRAWVGELFF
TRBV28	few	CASSLTGNTEAFF
TRBV4-1	many	CASSQVTGIYQPQHF
TRBV7-6	many	CASSLSGDGYTF
TRBV11-3	many	CASSSGLADNEQFF
TRBV29-1	many	CSVITGPSYEQYF
TRBV12-3/TRBV12-4	many	CASKQGSYGYTF
TRBV7-9	few	CASSSGGLGGYTF
TRBV3-1	few	CASSQWWGDRRETQYF
TRBV3-1	.	CASSQVAHGQPQHF
TRBV9	many	CASSARDLEQFF
TRBV15	many	CATSRTGLAGALQETQYF
TRBV12-3/TRBV12-4	few	CASSSQGGNQPQHF
TRBV12-3/TRBV12-4	many	CASSTGGFSSPLHF
TRBV4-2	.	CASSQGASGSYGYTF
TRBV6-5	.	CASSYSEGWYNSPLHF
TRBV10-3	.	CAISQDIGFQPQHF
TRBV12-3/TRBV12-4	many	CASSFGGTQETQYF